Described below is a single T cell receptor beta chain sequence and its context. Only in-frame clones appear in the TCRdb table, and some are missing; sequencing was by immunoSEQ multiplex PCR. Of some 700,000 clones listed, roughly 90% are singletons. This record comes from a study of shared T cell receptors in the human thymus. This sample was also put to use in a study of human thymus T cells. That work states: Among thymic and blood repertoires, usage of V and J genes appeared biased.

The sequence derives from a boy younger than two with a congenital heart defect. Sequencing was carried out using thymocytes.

The CDR3 region is CASSLHGLGTKNTGELFF. DNA for the CDR3: TGTGCCAGCAGCCTCCACGGGTTAGGGACAAAGAACACCGGGGAGCTGTTTTTT. The chain recombines TRBV6-4 with TRBJ2-2; possibly TRBD1 for D (6 bases). CDR1 is MRHNA and CDR2 is SNTAGT in the germline V gene. The V and J ends lost 6 bases and 1 base respectively, with 21 bases between them. The CDR3 loop spans 18 amino acids.